The source of this T cell receptor beta chain is a study of T cells expressing NK-cell markers. Study summary: Sorted T-cell subsets CD3+CD56+NKG2C+, CD3+CD56+NKG2C- and CD3+CD56-NKG2C+ were TCR beta-sequenced.

Following a re-call of the 5' RACE reads, TCRdb has one entry per CDR3 protein and lacks DNA. The sample yields roughly 390,000 distinct CDR3 sequences, of which the top ten take up 4% to 6.5%. The CDR3 contains 14 residues. Germline lookup yields CDR1 ENHRY and CDR2 SYGVKD. Sequencing input: blood T cells: a sorted CD56 or NKG2C T cell subset, CD4+ or CD8+ T cells, or bulk PBMC T cells (not recorded which). V is TRBV10-3 and J is TRBJ1-2; TCRdb's D call, TRBD1, is unchecked because there is no DNA. The clonotype was recovered from a man between 18 and 69 years old in good health. The CDR3 here is CAISEAPSVYGYTF.